The entry below describes one TCR beta chain. Its specificity is not known. The sample is drawn from a study of T cells expressing NK-cell markers. General study points: Several donors likewise had their CD3+CD56-NKG2C+ fraction led by these clonotypes.

The CDR3 has 13 residues. TCRdb re-called the 5' RACE reads; one entry per CDR3 protein, DNA not given. The listing contains 300,000 to 450,000 distinct CDR3 sequences. The clonotype originates from a man aged 18-70 years in good health. Sequenced material: blood T cells: a sorted CD56 or NKG2C T cell subset, CD4+ or CD8+ T cells, or bulk PBMC T cells (not recorded which). V gene TRBV12-3 or TRBV12-4 combines with J gene TRBJ2-3. The chain's CDR3 is CASGIRYTDTQYF.